These 8 T cell receptor beta chains came from one sample sequenced in a study of T-cell memory formation after mild COVID-19. MiXCR, applied by TCRdb to the 5' RACE reads, yields one record per CDR3 protein. This sample has 550,000 to 600,000 distinct CDR3 sequences, with roughly 17% found just once. Material for sequencing was PBMCs or a T cell subset sorted from them (not recorded which). The receptors here all came from an adult woman who had mild COVID-19 (a few samples of this study predate the infection). Cell type and time point are not known.

This clonotype was observed a few times. The chain's CDR3 is CAISGTSGPSYNEQFF. The CDR3 region has the DNA TGTGCCATCAGCGGGACTAGCGGGCCTTCCTACAATGAGCAGTTCTTC. The gene calls are TRBV10-3 and TRBJ2-1; 12 bases are a match to TRBD2. This CDR3 region has 16 residues. CDR1 and CDR2 from the germline V gene are ENHRY and SYGVKD. The junction had 4 bases not matched to a gene; V was cut back by 6 bases and J by 1 base.

The chain couples TRBV5-5 to TRBJ1-1, with a weak D call TRBD1 (5 bases). Germline CDR1 reads SGHKS; CDR2 reads YYEKEE (reference sequence). The V gene lost 7 bases and the J gene lost 1 base, with 14 bases spanning the gap. The CDR3 loop spans 14 amino acids. CDR3 sequence reads: CASVTGPRNTEAFF. CDR3 sequence (DNA): TGTGCCAGCGTCACAGGACCCCGGAACACTGAAGCTTTCTTT.

This clonotype was picked up a small number of times. The genes are TRBV18 and TRBJ2-1, with 7 bases that match TRBD1. This CDR3 spans 14 amino acids. Germline V gene lookup returns CDR1 KGHSH and CDR2 LQKENI. Germline trimming cut 3 bases from V and 6 bases from J; bases unmatched to any gene: 5. In nucleotides, the CDR3 is TGTGCCAGCTCACCGAACTCAGGGGGCAATGAGCAGTTCTTC. Amino acid sequence: CASSPNSGGNEQFF.

This clonotype was observed a handful of times. V and J are TRBV11-2 and TRBJ2-3; TRBD2 is a possible D gene (6 bases). Trimming cost V 3 bases and J 1 base, with 11 bases left between them. CDR3 length: 15 amino acids. The germline V gene encodes CDR1 SGHAT and CDR2 FQNNGV. The CDR3: CASSFTKRGTDTQYF. In DNA form, the CDR3 reads TGTGCCAGCAGCTTTACTAAGCGGGGCACAGATACGCAGTATTTT.

The CDR3 sequence: CATSEATGSTDTQYF. The DNA for the CDR3 is TGTGCCACCAGTGAAGCGACAGGGAGCACAGATACGCAGTATTTT. The chain recombines TRBV24-1 with TRBJ2-3; 7 nucleotides match TRBD1. Trimming at V came to 4 bases and at J to 0 bases, leaving 3 bases not matched to a gene. CDR1 and CDR2 (germline): KGHDR, SFDVKD. CDR3 length: 15 residues.

DNA of the CDR3: TGTGCCAGCAGCGACCAGACAGGCGGTGTAACATACGAGCAGTACTTC. Encoded protein: CASSDQTGGVTYEQYF. The chain uses TRBV13 and TRBJ2-7, with D maybe TRBD1 (6 bases). Germline CDR1 and CDR2: PRHDT and FYEKMQ (reference sequence). Deletions cut 5 bases from V and 4 bases from J, with 21 bases between. The CDR3 loop spans 16 amino acids.

This clonotype occurred a few times. The chain uses TRBV29-1 and TRBJ2-6; D not certain. This CDR3 comprises 14 residues. Deletions cut 6 bases from V and 2 bases from J, with 11 bases between. CDR1 SQVTM and CDR2 ANQGSEA come from the germline V gene. The CDR3 here is CSVSSPPGANVLTF. The CDR3 region has the DNA TGCAGCGTCTCAAGTCCACCTGGGGCCAACGTCCTGACTTTC. Full variable domain (remainder filled in from reference TRBV29-1 and TRBJ2-6): SAVISQKPSRDICQRGTSLTIQCQVDSQVTMMFWYRQQPGQSLTLIATANQGSEATYESGFVIDKFPISRPNLTFSTLTVSNMSPEDSSIYLCSVSSPPGANVLTFGAGSRLTVL.

This chain uses TRBV7-2 with TRBJ1-5, with D perhaps matching TRBD1 (5 bases). This CDR3 comprises 15 residues. The germline gives CDR1 SGHTA, CDR2 FQGNSA. V was clipped by 0 bases and J by 6 bases, with 12 bases between them. DNA of the CDR3: TGTGCCAGCAGCTTAGCCCAGGGCGGGGTTCAGCCCCAGCATTTT. Protein product: CASSLAQGGVQPQHF.